This TCR beta chain was obtained from a study of molecular identifiers for immune sequencing clone quantification. The sorting of naive CD8 T cells used the CD8+CD4-CCR7+CD45RA+ phenotype. The bulk TCR libraries were made with methods described before and with listed TCR primers. TCRdb re-derived calls from the PCR reads in MiXCR, one entry per CDR3 protein. The sample holds over 70,000 distinct CDR3 sequences, nearly 25% seen once. Trimming removed 6 bases from V and 3 bases from J; junction bases left unmatched: 6. The CDR3 is 13 amino acids. CDR1 SQVTM and CDR2 ANQGSEA come from the germline V gene.

V usage is TRBV29-1 and J usage is TRBJ1-1, with 8 nucleotides matching TRBD1. The sequencing input was naive CD8+ T cells from blood, with Jurkat cell RNA spiked in. Described subset: FACS-sorted CD8+CD4-CCR7+CD45RA+ naive T cells. The clonotype originates from a human donor in good health. Some libraries in this study had Jurkat cell RNA spiked in. The CDR3: CSVTQGEHTEAFF. The CDR3 coding sequence is TGCAGCGTCACACAGGGGGAACACACTGAAGCTTTCTTT. Full variable domain (remainder filled in from reference TRBV29-1 and TRBJ1-1): SAVISQKPSRDICQRGTSLTIQCQVDSQVTMMFWYRQQPGQSLTLIATANQGSEATYESGFVIDKFPISRPNLTFSTLTVSNMSPEDSSIYLCSVTQGEHTEAFFGQGTRLTVV.